A selection of T cell receptor beta chains follows, all from one sample in a study of cytomegalovirus exposure and HLA in healthy donors. Sequencing was performed with immunoSEQ multiplex PCR; in TCRdb, only in-frame clones are kept and a portion is missing. This table holds around 200,000 clones, about four fifths found once. The sequenced sample consisted of PBMCs. The receptors shown here come from a woman between 50 and 59 years old in good health and CMV-seronegative. CDR3s include the opening cysteine and the closing phenylalanine or tryptophan. The D gene is left open where the match is weak. Clone size is given for some rows only: seen once, a few or many times, or a class if the clone is expanded.

V	D	J	size	CDR3
TRBV10-3	TRBD1	TRBJ2-1	-	CAISERTGDNEQFF
TRBV19	-	TRBJ2-7	-	CASSALDRSYEQYF
TRBV4-3	-	TRBJ2-2	once	CASSQVVGGFGELFF
TRBV9	TRBD2	TRBJ2-1	-	CASSPSGLAGGTANEQFF
TRBV28	TRBD2	TRBJ2-7	-	CASTISGHSYEQYF
TRBV7-8	-	TRBJ1-1	-	CASSSRSGAWIEAFF
TRBV11-2	-	TRBJ1-6	-	CASSPGRGSSYNSPLHF
TRBV11-1	TRBD1	TRBJ2-1	-	CASSKTGDRQFF
TRBV4-3	TRBD2	TRBJ2-2	-	CASSQEGLAGRSGELFF
TRBV6-5	-	TRBJ1-1	-	CASTTGGAGNTEAFF
TRBV28	TRBD1	TRBJ1-5	-	CASSSYGTGVNQPQHF
TRBV7-6	TRBD2	TRBJ2-3	-	CASSLAPTSGTSTDTQYF
TRBV29-1	-	TRBJ2-7	-	CSVGRRTASYEQYF
TRBV5-1	-	TRBJ2-3	-	CASSLSGWGRTDTQYF
TRBV28	TRBD1	TRBJ1-6	-	CASSLAEGQGWDSPLHF
TRBV6-6	TRBD1	TRBJ2-5	-	CASSRTGGETQYF
TRBV28	TRBD1	TRBJ2-4	-	CASSFRTTGGNIQYF
TRBV30	TRBD1	TRBJ1-4	-	CACTNRDRDEKLFF
TRBV7-6	TRBD2	TRBJ2-7	-	CASSFGGAYEQYF
TRBV19	TRBD1	TRBJ1-1	-	CASSIMGQRNTEAFF
TRBV19	-	TRBJ2-3	-	CASSRSGTQYF
TRBV5-1	-	TRBJ2-2	few	CASCNGVRVAGELFF
TRBV9	-	TRBJ2-7	-	CASSVGTGKEYYEQYF
TRBV5-8	TRBD1	TRBJ1-2	-	CASSLERGHNGYTF
TRBV7-9	-	TRBJ1-2	-	CSSSLAGGYTF
TRBV25-1	-	TRBJ1-1	-	CASSEQGGGTEAFF
TRBV6-1	TRBD1	TRBJ2-3	-	CASSSGTGGTDTQYF
TRBV19	TRBD1	TRBJ2-1	-	CASSISQGAVRNEQFF
TRBV6-1	-	TRBJ1-6	-	CASSYINSPLHF
TRBV28	-	TRBJ1-1	-	CASSLYRAGINTEAFF
TRBV6-6	-	TRBJ1-6	-	CASMGTSSYNSPLHF
TRBV5-1	TRBD1	TRBJ2-5	-	CASTSETGVGETQYF
TRBV28	TRBD2	TRBJ2-7	-	CASRLAGGPAEQYF
TRBV6-5	TRBD1	TRBJ1-1	-	CASSYGQGSPEAFF
TRBV19	TRBD2	TRBJ2-5	-	CASTLSGGVSETQYF
TRBV28	-	TRBJ1-5	once	CASSLSSGGNQPQHF
TRBV12-5	-	TRBJ1-1	few	CASAATARGTEAFF
TRBV30	TRBD1	TRBJ2-2	-	CAWSGRGGFVGELFF
TRBV10-3	TRBD1	TRBJ2-3	-	CAISESLDRSTDTQYF
TRBV5-4	-	TRBJ2-2	-	CASSLAGVNTGELFF
TRBV6-4	-	TRBJ2-3	-	CASSPTVSSTDTQYF
TRBV7-6	-	TRBJ2-7	-	CASSLNGSPGEQYF
TRBV7-9	-	TRBJ2-5	-	CASSLVQPRETQYF
TRBV7-9	-	TRBJ1-2	-	CSSKRGNGGYTF
TRBV5-1	TRBD1	TRBJ2-7	-	CASSLGQGGNEQYF
TRBV4-3	TRBD1	TRBJ1-1	-	CASSQEVLQGATEAFF
TRBV4-1	TRBD2	TRBJ2-2	-	CASSQIGLANVNTGELFF